These 9 T cell receptor beta chains share one sample of origin, sequenced in a study of T cells in Graves' hyperthyroidism and ophthalmopathy. Amplified regions were TCR beta CDR3 sequences from RNA transcripts. HTBI primers drove first-round RT-PCR of the TCR CDR3. TCRdb ran MiXCR on the multiplex PCR reads and lists one entry per CDR3 protein. The sample holds hundreds of thousands of distinct CDR3 sequences, about 20% seen once. Sequences were obtained from blood. The receptor set was obtained from a man younger than 40 with Graves' ophthalmopathy.

The V call is TRBV19, the J call TRBJ2-2; D is possibly TRBD1 or TRBD2 (6 bases each). This CDR3 region has 14 residues. CDR1 LNHDA and CDR2 SQIVND come from the germline V gene (reference sequence). The ends were cut back, 6 bases at V and 4 bases at J, with 12 bases in the middle. The CDR3 loop reads CASRSGGLTGELFF. In DNA, the CDR3 is TGTGCCAGTAGATCTGGGGGGCTCACCGGGGAGCTGTTTTTT.

The genes are TRBV6-2 or TRBV6-3 and TRBJ2-1; 8 positions match TRBD2. The CDR3 extends over 13 amino acids. V shed 5 bases, J shed 8 bases, and the junction held 5 bases outside the gene matches. CDR1 is MNHEY, CDR2 SVGEGT, per germline. DNA of the CDR3: TGTGCCAGCAGTCGGGGGGGCCGGTATGAGCAGTTCTTC. It specifies CASSRGGRYEQFF.

This clonotype was detected a few times. The rearrangement uses TRBV20-1 and TRBJ2-2; tentative D call: TRBD2 (6 bases). The germline gives CDR1 DFQATT, CDR2 SNEGSKA (reference sequence). The CDR3 is made up of 13 amino acids. Trimming left V 4 bases short and J 5 bases short, with 11 bases between. CDR3 in DNA: TGCAGTGCTAAGGCGGGAAGGACCGGGGAGCTGTTTTTT. As protein: CSAKAGRTGELFF.

The chain joins TRBV7-8 to TRBJ2-1, with a possible D match to TRBD2 (5 bases). The CDR3 covers 15 residues. The germline V and J ends were trimmed by 3 bases and 5 bases, with 14 bases remaining between them. Germline V gene sequence: CDR1 SGHVS, CDR2 FQNEAQ. CDR3 in amino acids: CASSFWESLHNEQFF. The CDR3 nucleotides read TGTGCCAGCAGCTTTTGGGAGTCGTTGCACAATGAGCAGTTCTTC.

This clonotype has more than one count but fewer than ten. This rearrangement joins TRBV2 to TRBJ2-7, with D tentatively TRBD1 (5 bases). The germline gives CDR1 SNHLY, CDR2 FYNNEI. The CDR3 has 13 amino acids. Trimming removed 8 bases from V and 6 bases from J, with 17 bases in between. The CDR3 region has the DNA TGTGCCAGCTTGGGGCAGGGCGAACTCGAGCAGTACTTC. Its protein product is CASLGQGELEQYF.

This chain joins TRBV4-3 and TRBJ2-7; 11 bases match TRBD2. The germline gives CDR1 LGHNA, CDR2 YSLEER. This CDR3 spans 16 amino acids. The V gene end was trimmed by 4 bases and the J gene end by 7 bases; junction bases not matched to a gene: 12. In nucleotides, the CDR3 is TGCGCCAGCAGCCCCAGTAGGGTAGCGGGGGGGGGAGAGCAGTACTTC. It yields the protein CASSPSRVAGGGEQYF.

The chain employs TRBV6-5 and TRBJ2-3, with no clear D. Germline-derived CDR1 and CDR2 are MNHEY and SVGAGI. The length of the CDR3 is 15 residues. The germline V and J ends were trimmed by 2 bases and 2 bases, with 11 bases remaining between them. The CDR3 DNA reads as TGTGCCAGCAGTTACACTGGCGGATTCACAGATACGCAGTATTTT. This gives the protein CASSYTGGFTDTQYF.

A few counts support this clonotype. The V gene is TRBV11-2, the J gene TRBJ2-1; D unclear. Germline V gene data show CDR1 as SGHAT and CDR2 as FQNNGV. Trimming took 2 bases from V and 1 from J, leaving 9 bases between them. The CDR3 is 15 residues long. CDR3 amino acids: CASSLTSASYNEQFF. The DNA of the CDR3 is TGTGCCAGCAGCTTAACCTCAGCGTCCTACAATGAGCAGTTCTTC. Full variable domain (remainder filled in from reference TRBV11-2 and TRBJ2-1): EAGVAQSPRYKIIEKRQSVAFWCNPISGHATLYWYQQILGQGPKLLIQFQNNGVVDDSQLPKDRFSAERLKGVDSTLKIQPAKLEDSAVYLCASSLTSASYNEQFFGPGTRLTVL.

The V and J genes are TRBV20-1 and TRBJ2-3; 9 nucleotides match TRBD2. V lost 8 bases to trimming and J lost 6 bases; unmatched junction nucleotides: 15. The germline V gene has CDR1 DFQATT and CDR2 SNEGSKA (reference sequence). The CDR3 runs to 15 residues. The CDR3 reads CSTTRLAGTGDTQYF. The CDR3 nucleotides are TGCAGTACCACGAGGCTAGCGGGGACGGGGGATACGCAGTATTTT.